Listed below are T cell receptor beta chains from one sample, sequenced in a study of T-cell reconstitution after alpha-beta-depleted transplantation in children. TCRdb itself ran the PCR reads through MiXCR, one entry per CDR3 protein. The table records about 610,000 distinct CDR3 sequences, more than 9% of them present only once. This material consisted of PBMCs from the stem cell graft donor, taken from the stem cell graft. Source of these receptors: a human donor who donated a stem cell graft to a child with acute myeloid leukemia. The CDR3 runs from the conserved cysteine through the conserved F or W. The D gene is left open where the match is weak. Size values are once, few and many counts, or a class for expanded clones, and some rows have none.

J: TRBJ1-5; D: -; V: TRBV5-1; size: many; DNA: TGCGCCAGCAGCACCTACAGGGCGCGCCATCAGCCCCAGCATTTT; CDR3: CASSTYRARHQPQHF
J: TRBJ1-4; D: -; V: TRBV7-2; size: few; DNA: TGTGCCAGCAGCGCCCAGGGAGGTGCAACTAATGAAAAACTGTTTTTT; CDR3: CASSAQGGATNEKLFF
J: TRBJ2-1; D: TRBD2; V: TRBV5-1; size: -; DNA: TGCGCCAGCAGCCCGGGACTAGAGCATGAGCAGTTCTTC; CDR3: CASSPGLEHEQFF
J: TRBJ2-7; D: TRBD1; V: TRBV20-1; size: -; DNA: TGCAGTGCTAGAGACGACAGGGGGCATGACGAGCAGTACTTC; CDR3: CSARDDRGHDEQYF
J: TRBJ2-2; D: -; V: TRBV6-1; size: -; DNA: TGTGCCAGCAGTGTTACAGACTCGCCCGCCGGGGAGCTGTTTTTT; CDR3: CASSVTDSPAGELFF
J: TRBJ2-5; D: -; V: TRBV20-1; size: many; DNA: TGCAGTGCCGGCGTGGAGACCCAGTACTTC; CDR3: CSAGVETQYF
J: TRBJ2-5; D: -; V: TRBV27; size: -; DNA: TGTGCCAGCAGTTTAAGGTGGGACGGAGAAGAGACCCAGTACTTC; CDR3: CASSLRWDGEETQYF
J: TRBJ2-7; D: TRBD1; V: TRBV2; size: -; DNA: TGTGCCAGTAGTGGGACAGGGGAGAACTACGAGCAGTACTTC; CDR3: CASSGTGENYEQYF
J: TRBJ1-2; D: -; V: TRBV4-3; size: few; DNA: TGCGCCAGCAGCCAATCAGACAGATCTTTTGGCTATGGCTACACCTTC; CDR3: CASSQSDRSFGYGYTF
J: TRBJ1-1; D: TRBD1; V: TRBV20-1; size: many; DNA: TGCAGTGCTAGAACTTTTCAGGGGGCGACGAACACTGAAGCTTTCTTT; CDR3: CSARTFQGATNTEAFF
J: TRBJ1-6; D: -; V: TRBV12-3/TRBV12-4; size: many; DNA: TGTGCCAGCAGTTTCGTACAGGGTAATTCACCCCTCCACTTT; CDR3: CASSFVQGNSPLHF
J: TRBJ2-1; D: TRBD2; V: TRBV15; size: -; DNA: TGTGCCACCAGGTGGGCGGGAGATTCTTACAATGAGCAGTTCTTC; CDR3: CATRWAGDSYNEQFF
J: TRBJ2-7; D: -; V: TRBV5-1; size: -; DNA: TGCGCCAGCAGCGTGGGACCCCCCAACTACGAGCAGTACTTC; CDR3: CASSVGPPNYEQYF
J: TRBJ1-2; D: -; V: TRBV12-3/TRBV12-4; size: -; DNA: TGTGCCAGCAGCTCAGGGGTTGGCTACACCTTC; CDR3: CASSSGVGYTF
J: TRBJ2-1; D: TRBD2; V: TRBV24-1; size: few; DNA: TGTGCCACCAGGGCCGCGGGAGCTTACAATGAGCAGTTCTTC; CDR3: CATRAAGAYNEQFF
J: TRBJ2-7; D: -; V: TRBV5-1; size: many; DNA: TGCGCCAGCCGGGACTTGAACTACGAGCAGTACTTC; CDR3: CASRDLNYEQYF
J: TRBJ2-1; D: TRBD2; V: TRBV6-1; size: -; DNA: TGTGCCAGCAGTGAAAGTAAGAGCCTAGCGGGAGGGCGTTACAATGAGCAGTTCTTC; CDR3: CASSESKSLAGGRYNEQFF
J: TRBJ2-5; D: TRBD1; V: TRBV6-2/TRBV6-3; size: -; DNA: TGTGCCAGCAGAAGACCGGGACAGACCCAAGAGACCCAGTACTTC; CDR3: CASRRPGQTQETQYF
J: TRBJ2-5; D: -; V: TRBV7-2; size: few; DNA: TGTGCCAGCAGCTTTTCCCGGGAGCCACAAGAGACCCAGTACTTC; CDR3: CASSFSREPQETQYF
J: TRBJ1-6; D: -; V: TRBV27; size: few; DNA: TGTGCCAGCAGTGCCCCCGGGACTAGGAATTCACCCCTCCACTTT; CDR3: CASSAPGTRNSPLHF
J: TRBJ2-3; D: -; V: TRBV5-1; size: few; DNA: TGCGCCAGCAGCTTTCAAACTAGCCGCCCAGATACGCAGTATTTT; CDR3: CASSFQTSRPDTQYF
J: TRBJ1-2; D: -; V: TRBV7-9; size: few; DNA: TGTGCCAGCAGCTCTACAGGGTACTATGGCTACACCTTC; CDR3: CASSSTGYYGYTF
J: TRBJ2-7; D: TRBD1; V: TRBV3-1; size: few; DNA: TGTGCCAGCAGCCACCGCGGACAGGGTTTCGAGCAGTACTTC; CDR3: CASSHRGQGFEQYF
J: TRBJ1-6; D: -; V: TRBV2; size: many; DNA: TGTGCCAGCAGTGGCAACTCTAGGGTGAACCCCCGTAATTCACCCCTCCACTTT; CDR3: CASSGNSRVNPRNSPLHF
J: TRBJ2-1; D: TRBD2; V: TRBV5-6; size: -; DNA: TGTGCCAGCAGCTTCCTTACTAGCGGGAGGAACAATGAGCAGTTCTTC; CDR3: CASSFLTSGRNNEQFF
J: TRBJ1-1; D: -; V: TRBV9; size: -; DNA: TGTGCCAGCAGCCCCCGATTGTCCTTCCAGTACACTGAAGCTTTCTTT; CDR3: CASSPRLSFQYTEAFF
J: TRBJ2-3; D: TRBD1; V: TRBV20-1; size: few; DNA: TGCAGTGCCCGTCGAGGACAGGGGGCAACAGATACGCAGTATTTT; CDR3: CSARRGQGATDTQYF
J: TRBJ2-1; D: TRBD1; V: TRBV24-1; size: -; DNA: TGTGCCACCAGTGACCCAACAGGGGGACGTTACGGCTCCTACAATGAGCAGTTCTTC; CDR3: CATSDPTGGRYGSYNEQFF
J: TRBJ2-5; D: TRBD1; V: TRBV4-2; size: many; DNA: TGTGCCAGCAGCCCTGGACAGGGGTTTCCCGAGACAACAGAGACCCAGTACTTC; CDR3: CASSPGQGFPETTETQYF
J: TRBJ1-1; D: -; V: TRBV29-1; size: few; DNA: TGCAGCGTCAGTAGGGGGATGAACACTGAAGCTTTCTTT; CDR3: CSVSRGMNTEAFF
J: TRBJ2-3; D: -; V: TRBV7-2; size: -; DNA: TGTGCCAGCAGCTTATCTAGCGCGAGCACAGATACGCAGTATTTT; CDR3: CASSLSSASTDTQYF
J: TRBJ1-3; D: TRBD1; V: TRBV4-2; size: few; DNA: TGTGCCAGCAGCCCGACAGGGGTCGGAAACACCATATATTTT; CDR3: CASSPTGVGNTIYF
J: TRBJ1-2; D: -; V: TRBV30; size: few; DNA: TGTGCCTGGAGTGTATACGGAGCTAACTATGGCTACACCTTC; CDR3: CAWSVYGANYGYTF
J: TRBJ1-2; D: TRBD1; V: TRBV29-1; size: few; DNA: TGCAGCGCACGGACAGGAATTCCTAACTATGGCTACACCTTC; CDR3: CSARTGIPNYGYTF
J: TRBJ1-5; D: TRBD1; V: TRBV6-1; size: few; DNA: TGTGCCAGCACCCTCGGGACAGGGGACAATCAGCCCCAGCATTTT; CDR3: CASTLGTGDNQPQHF
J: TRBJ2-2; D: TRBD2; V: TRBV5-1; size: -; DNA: TGCGCCAGCAGCTCCGTCTCCCCGCGGGAGTACGTCCGGGGGCTGTTTTTT; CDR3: CASSSVSPREYVRGLFF
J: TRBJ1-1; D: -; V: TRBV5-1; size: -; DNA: TGCGCCAGCAGCCCCCAGATCTGGGAAGGAGGCACTGAAGCTTTCTTT; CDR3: CASSPQIWEGGTEAFF
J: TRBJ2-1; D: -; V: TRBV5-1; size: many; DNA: TGCGCCAGCAGACCCGGGACTCAAGCCTACAATGAGCAGTTCTTC; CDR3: CASRPGTQAYNEQFF